These 7 T cell receptor beta chains share one sample of origin, sequenced in a study of tumor-infiltrating lymphocytes in primary liver carcinoma. Unsorted whole blood supplied the blood RNA, and germline DNA was isolated too. The input was 400 to 500 ng total RNA; TCR beta cDNA was made from it with a constant-region primer. For TCR beta, libraries were produced by three nested multiplex PCR rounds using slightly modified ARM-PCR. It was with TRBV1-TRBV30 forward primers and a C-beta reverse primer that the first two PCR rounds were run, at approximately 10 cycles each. TCRdb passed the multiplex PCR reads through MiXCR, listing each CDR3 protein once. The sample has a few hundred thousand distinct CDR3 sequences; about 50% are singletons. The sample taken for sequencing was peripheral blood. These receptors originate from a woman in her 30s with primary liver carcinoma and hepatitis B virus infection.

The V gene is TRBV29-1, the J gene TRBJ2-7, with 7 bases that match TRBD1. CDR3 length: 15 amino acids. The germline V gene encodes CDR1 SQVTM and CDR2 ANQGSEA. As DNA, the CDR3 is TGCAACGCTAAGGGAGATACAGGGGTGATCGACGAGCAGTACTTC. Its protein product is CNAKGDTGVIDEQYF.

Note on this clonotype: Sequence at one end of the junction differs from germline and may be a read error. This chain connects TRBV12-3 or TRBV12-4 to TRBJ2-3; 9 nucleotides match TRBD1. The CDR3 extends over 13 amino acids. CDR3: CASKQGAVDTRYF. The CDR3 DNA is TGTGCCAGCAAACAGGGGGCTGTGGATACGCGGTATTTC.

Ten or more counts support this clonotype. This chain joins TRBV11-3 and TRBJ2-4; the D gene is possibly TRBD1 (6 bases). V shed 0 bases and J shed 1 base, with 16 bases lying between them. Germline CDR1 and CDR2: SGHNT and YENEEA. The CDR3 is 18 amino acids. CDR3 sequence reads: CASSLDGVGQGAKNIQYF. CDR3 DNA: TGTGCCAGCAGCTTAGACGGGGTAGGCCAGGGGGCCAAAAACATTCAGTACTTC.

This clonotype occurred a few times. The V call is TRBV5-1, the J call TRBJ2-1; D is unresolved. Trimming took 2 bases from V and 7 from J, leaving 16 bases between them. Germline V gives CDR1 SGHRS, CDR2 YFSETQ. This CDR3 contains 15 residues. Here the CDR3 reads CASSLSHGSGNEQFF. In DNA, the CDR3 is TGCGCCAGCAGCTTAAGCCACGGCTCGGGTAATGAGCAGTTCTTC.

The rearrangement links TRBV28 to TRBJ2-4; 8 nucleotides agree with TRBD1. Germline CDR1 is MDHEN and CDR2 is SYDVKM. Trimming removed 6 bases from V and 4 bases from J; junction bases left unmatched: 8. The CDR3 runs to 15 residues. The DNA of the CDR3 is TGTGCCAGCAGCCCGTGGACAGGGTCTAAAAACATTCAGTACTTC. This sequence encodes CASSPWTGSKNIQYF.

This clonotype was observed a few times. The V gene is TRBV6-2 or TRBV6-3, the J gene TRBJ2-7, with D unclear. V lost 0 bases and J 4 bases, leaving 10 bases between the germline ends. CDR3 length: 14 residues. From germline, CDR1 is MNHEY and CDR2 SVGEGT. CDR3 DNA: TGTGCCAGCAGTTACTCCGACTTTTCATACGAGCAGTACTTC. This codes for CASSYSDFSYEQYF.

This clonotype has ten or more counts. The chain employs TRBV6-1 and TRBJ2-1; D ambiguous. Germline CDR1 MNHNS, CDR2 SASEGT. V lost 2 bases and J 8 bases, leaving 13 bases between the germline ends. The CDR3 runs to 14 residues. Here the CDR3 DNA reads TGTGCCAGCAGTGAACCGGGCCCCCCCTATGAGCAGTTCTTC. This encodes CASSEPGPPYEQFF.